This is a list of T cell receptor beta chains from one sample in a study of blood T cell repertoires in COVID-19. Sequencing was performed with immunoSEQ multiplex PCR; in TCRdb, only in-frame clones are kept and a portion is missing. The repertoire holds some 370,000 clones, with around 90% as singletons. Sample: peripheral blood. The receptors stem from a man aged 40-49 years with acute or convalescent COVID-19. Both conserved end residues are part of each CDR3. Each record gives: D gene, V gene, J gene, clone size, CDR3 protein, CDR3 DNA. The D gene is left open where the match is weak. Clone size is shown for a subset of rows, as once, few, many or a class of expanded clone.

>NA|TRBV6-1|TRBJ1-5|NA
CASSEVRTGLNQPQHF
TGTGCCAGCAGTGAAGTCCGTACAGGGTTGAATCAGCCCCAGCATTTT
>TRBD1|TRBV27|TRBJ2-7|NA
CASSLWDRAYEQYF
TGTGCCAGCAGTTTATGGGACAGGGCCTACGAGCAGTACTTC
>NA|TRBV7-2|TRBJ1-2|NA
CASSLVIRYGYTF
TGTGCCAGCAGCTTAGTAATCCGCTATGGCTACACCTTC
>NA|TRBV7-2|TRBJ1-2|NA
CASSLVGTSNYGYTF
TGTGCCAGCAGCTTAGTCGGGACATCTAACTATGGCTACACCTTC
>NA|TRBV7-2|TRBJ1-2|once
CASSVGQGIYGYTF
TGTGCCAGCAGCGTGGGACAAGGGATTTATGGCTACACCTTC
>TRBD1|TRBV27|TRBJ2-3|NA
CASSKPGQIYTDTQYF
TGTGCCAGCAGTAAACCGGGACAGATCTACACAGATACGCAGTATTTT
>NA|TRBV15|TRBJ2-6|NA
CATSRDWGVGANVLTF
TGTGCCACCAGCAGAGATTGGGGGGTCGGGGCCAACGTCCTGACTTTC
>TRBD1|TRBV9|TRBJ1-2|NA
CASSVGQGNYGYTF
TGTGCCAGCAGCGTTGGACAGGGTAACTATGGCTACACCTTC
>NA|TRBV5-1|TRBJ2-1|once
CASSLSDLSMQFF
TGCGCCAGCAGCTTGAGCGATCTGTCAATGCAGTTCTTC
>NA|TRBV14|TRBJ2-7|NA
CASSQGQFYEQYF
TGTGCCAGCAGCCAAGGACAGTTCTACGAGCAGTACTTC
>TRBD1|TRBV14|TRBJ1-6|NA
CASSLPDSGTVGSPLHF
TGTGCCAGCAGCCTTCCCGATTCCGGGACAGTTGGTTCACCCCTCCACTTT
>NA|TRBV7-8|TRBJ2-7|NA
CASSLSRGSYEQYF
TGTGCCAGCAGCTTGTCTAGGGGCTCCTACGAGCAGTACTTC
>TRBD1|TRBV6-5|TRBJ1-4|NA
CASSRDRGNEKLFF
TGTGCCAGCAGTCGGGACAGGGGGAATGAAAAACTGTTTTTT
>TRBD2|TRBV5-1|TRBJ2-5|NA
CASSLSLAGARETQYF
TGCGCCAGCAGCTTAAGTCTAGCGGGAGCACGGGAGACCCAGTACTTC
>TRBD2|TRBV4-1|TRBJ2-2|NA
CASSQDQWGRTSGGTGELFF
TGCGCCAGCAGCCAAGATCAATGGGGCCGGACTAGCGGGGGGACCGGGGAGCTGTTTTTT
>NA|TRBV7-2|TRBJ1-4|NA
CASSPAGGGEKLFF
TGTGCCAGCAGCCCAGCCGGGGGGGGTGAAAAACTGTTTTTT
>TRBD2|TRBV20-1|TRBJ2-3|NA
CSASSLRRRGGTQYF
TGCAGTGCTAGTTCTCTCCGGCGACGGGGGGGTACGCAGTATTTT
>TRBD1|TRBV4-1|TRBJ2-3|NA
CASSPIGTGADTQYF
TGCGCCAGCAGCCCAATAGGGACAGGGGCAGATACGCAGTATTTT
>NA|TRBV5-4|TRBJ1-1|NA
CASSLFAGATEAFF
TGTGCCAGCAGCCTTTTTGCGGGGGCCACTGAAGCTTTCTTT
>TRBD1|TRBV2|TRBJ1-5|NA
CASSETGYSNQPQHF
TGTGCCAGCAGTGAGACAGGGTATAGCAATCAGCCCCAGCATTTT
>TRBD1|TRBV4-2|TRBJ1-4|NA
CASSQPGTGDEKLFF
TGTGCCAGCAGCCAGCCCGGGACAGGGGATGAAAAACTGTTTTTT
>NA|TRBV24-1|TRBJ2-5|once
CATSDTPRQETQYF
TGTGCCACCAGTGATACGCCCAGACAAGAGACCCAGTACTTC
>NA|TRBV6-6|TRBJ1-2|NA
CASSYADRSSTYGYTF
TGTGCCAGCAGTTACGCTGACAGAAGTAGTACCTATGGCTACACCTTC
>TRBD1|TRBV5-5|TRBJ1-4|NA
CASSSDRGMVKLFF
TGTGCCAGCAGTTCGGACAGGGGTATGGTAAAACTGTTTTTT
>NA|TRBV10-3|TRBJ1-1|NA
CASSSGVVTEAFF
TGTGCCTCATCCTCGGGGGTCGTCACTGAAGCTTTCTTT
>NA|TRBV4-1|TRBJ1-5|NA
CASSQYTGVREQPQHF
TGCGCCAGCAGCCAGTATACGGGGGTTCGTGAGCAGCCCCAGCATTTT
>TRBD1|TRBV28|TRBJ2-1|NA
CASRGDRENNEQFF
TGTGCCAGCAGGGGCGACAGGGAAAACAATGAGCAGTTCTTC
>NA|TRBV12-3/TRBV12-4|TRBJ2-1|once
CASSFMNEQFF
TGTGCCAGCAGTTTCATGAATGAGCAGTTCTTC
>TRBD1|TRBV7-9|TRBJ1-2|few
CASRAGGDYGYTF
TGTGCCAGCAGGGCAGGGGGTGACTATGGCTACACCTTC
>TRBD1|TRBV7-3|TRBJ2-7|NA
CASSKGQGLAYEQYF
TGTGCCAGCAGTAAAGGACAGGGGCTTGCCTACGAGCAGTACTTC
>NA|TRBV9|TRBJ2-3|many
CASSVALRSSWDTQYF
TGTGCCAGCAGCGTAGCTCTGCGGTCGTCCTGGGATACGCAGTATTTT
>NA|TRBV3-1/TRBV3-2|TRBJ1-2|once
CASSQRWLQGFGYTF
TGTGCCAGCAGCCAACGATGGCTCCAGGGGTTCGGCTACACCTTC
>NA|TRBV27|TRBJ1-1|once
CASYMEGDTEAFF
TGTGCCAGCTACATGGAAGGGGACACTGAAGCTTTCTTT
>TRBD2|TRBV12-3/TRBV12-4|TRBJ2-1|once
CASSLAGVNEQFF
TGTGCCAGCAGTTTGGCGGGAGTTAATGAGCAGTTCTTC
>TRBD1|TRBV5-6|TRBJ1-1|NA
CASSFPGTGGTEAFF
TGTGCCAGCAGCTTTCCCGGGACAGGGGGCACTGAAGCTTTCTTT
>NA|TRBV5-6|TRBJ2-3|NA
CASSLVGDPMGTDTQYF
TGTGCCAGCAGCTTGGTCGGGGATCCAATGGGCACAGATACGCAGTATTTT
>TRBD1|TRBV7-6|TRBJ2-1|NA
CASSYGDRAPNEQFF
TGTGCCAGCAGCTACGGGGACAGGGCACCCAATGAGCAGTTCTTC
>TRBD1|TRBV6-5|TRBJ1-6|NA
CASSYSAGTEDSPLHF
TGTGCCAGCAGTTACTCCGCCGGGACAGAAGATTCACCCCTCCACTTT
>NA|TRBV7-8|TRBJ2-7|NA
CASSPAFRQITYEQYF
TGTGCCAGCAGCCCTGCATTTAGACAGATTACCTACGAGCAGTACTTC
>NA|TRBV4-1|TRBJ1-5|NA
CASSHRTASNQPQHF
TGCGCCAGCAGCCATAGGACAGCTAGCAATCAGCCCCAGCATTTT
>NA|TRBV7-2|TRBJ2-3|NA
CASSFQAADTQYF
TGTGCCAGCAGCTTTCAGGCAGCAGATACGCAGTATTTT
>TRBD2|TRBV28|TRBJ2-7|NA
CASSTSGLAGVSYEQYF
TGTGCCAGCAGCACCTCGGGACTAGCGGGGGTCTCCTACGAGCAGTACTTC
>TRBD1|TRBV7-2|TRBJ1-2|NA
CASSSSTGFQTF
TGTGCCAGCAGCTCGTCGACAGGGTTTCAAACCTTC
>NA|TRBV27|TRBJ1-1|NA
CASSLGRGARTEAFF
TGTGCCAGCAGTTTGGGTCGGGGGGCTCGCACTGAAGCTTTCTTT
>TRBD1|TRBV28|TRBJ1-2|NA
CASSAVDRGLLGYTF
TGTGCCAGCAGTGCCGTCGACAGGGGGCTGTTGGGCTACACCTTC
>NA|TRBV6-2/TRBV6-3|TRBJ1-1|NA
CASSYLRDRTEAFF
TGTGCCAGCAGTTATCTGAGGGATCGTACTGAAGCTTTCTTT
>TRBD1|TRBV5-4|TRBJ2-5|NA
CASSLLGGKETQYF
TGTGCCAGCAGCTTGTTAGGGGGCAAAGAAACCCAGTACTTC
>TRBD1|TRBV5-6|TRBJ2-7|NA
CASSHTDRDRPYEQYF
TGTGCCAGCAGTCATACGGACCGGGACAGACCTTACGAGCAGTACTTC
>NA|TRBV10-3|TRBJ1-6|NA
CAISDGGTGSPLHF
TGTGCCATCAGTGATGGAGGGACCGGGTCACCCCTCCACTTT
>NA|TRBV6-5|TRBJ2-7|NA
CASGKAGSHYEQYF
TGTGCCAGCGGAAAGGCGGGCAGCCACTACGAGCAGTACTTC
>TRBD2|TRBV9|TRBJ2-1|NA
CASSSGRASDEQFF
TGTGCCAGCAGCAGCGGGAGGGCTAGCGATGAGCAGTTCTTC
>TRBD2|TRBV5-3|TRBJ2-1|few
CARSFNQRGANEQFF
TGTGCCAGAAGCTTCAACCAGCGGGGGGCTAATGAGCAGTTCTTC
>NA|TRBV29-1|TRBJ2-2|NA
CSGESGGLTGELFF
TGCAGCGGGGAATCTGGGGGCCTTACCGGGGAGCTGTTTTTT
>NA|TRBV27|TRBJ1-3|once
CATVTYCSGLSGNTIYF
TGTGCCACCGTCACCTACTGCTCGGGACTCTCTGGAAACACCATATATTTT
>TRBD1|TRBV7-8|TRBJ1-4|NA
CASSRTTGVATNEKLFF
TGTGCCAGCAGCCGGACCACAGGGGTAGCGACTAATGAAAAACTGTTTTTT
>NA|TRBV13|TRBJ1-3|NA
CASSPQGLSRTGNTIYF
TGTGCCAGCAGCCCCCAGGGCCTATCAAGAACCGGAAACACCATATATTTT
>NA|TRBV19|TRBJ2-5|NA
CASSILSGVETQYF
TGTGCCAGTAGTATACTTTCCGGGGTGGAGACCCAGTACTTC
>TRBD1|TRBV7-8|TRBJ2-7|NA
CASSPWGGRGPYEQYF
TGTGCCAGCAGCCCATGGGGCGGCAGGGGGCCGTACGAGCAGTACTTC